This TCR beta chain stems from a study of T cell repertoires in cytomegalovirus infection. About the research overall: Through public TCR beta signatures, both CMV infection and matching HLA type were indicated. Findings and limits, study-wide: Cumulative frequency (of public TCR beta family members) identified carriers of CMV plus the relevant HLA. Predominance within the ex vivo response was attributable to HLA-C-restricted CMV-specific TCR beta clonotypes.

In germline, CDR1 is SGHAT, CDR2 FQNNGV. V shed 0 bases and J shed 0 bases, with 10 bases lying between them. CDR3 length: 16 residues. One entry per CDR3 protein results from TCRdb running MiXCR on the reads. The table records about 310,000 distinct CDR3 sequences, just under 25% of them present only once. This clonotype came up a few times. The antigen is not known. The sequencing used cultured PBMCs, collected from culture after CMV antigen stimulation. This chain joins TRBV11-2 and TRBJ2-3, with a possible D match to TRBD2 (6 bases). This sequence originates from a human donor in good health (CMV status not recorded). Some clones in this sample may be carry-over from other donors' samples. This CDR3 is CASSLDSGTSTDTQYF. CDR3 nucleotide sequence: TGTGCCAGCAGCTTAGATAGCGGTACTAGCACAGATACGCAGTATTTT.